This T cell receptor (beta chain) was recovered during a study of graft-versus-host responses after intestinal transplantation. In the case of this clone: Its specificity is unknown.

The CDR3 contains 15 residues. Trimming cost V 3 bases and J 2 bases; bases outside gene matches: 4. Germline V lookup: CDR1 SGHKS, CDR2 YYEKEE (reference sequence). Produced via immunoSEQ multiplex PCR; TCRdb's table is partial and in-frame only. Counted here are about 100,000 clones, over 80% occurring once; the ten biggest clones make up 0.6% to 0.8%. The clonotype originates from a human donor who was the organ donor for an intestinal transplant. The starting material was unstimulated CD4+ T cells sorted from spleen or lymph node cells, obtained before transplant. The V and J genes are TRBV5-5 and TRBJ2-1, with 8 bases identical to TRBD1. CDR3 in amino acids: CASSWTGRTYNEQFF. CDR3 bases: TGTGCCAGCAGCTGGACAGGGAGGACCTACAATGAGCAGTTCTTC. Full variable domain (missing parts from reference TRBV5-5 and TRBJ2-1): DAGVTQSPTHLIKTRGQQVTLRCSPISGHKSVSWYQQVLGQGPQFIFQYYEKEERGRGNFPDRFSARQFPNYSSELNVNALLLGDSALYLCASSWTGRTYNEQFFGPGTRLTVL.